Shown below are 28 T cell receptor beta chains from a single sample sequenced in a study of T cell changes during pregnancy in multiple sclerosis. Clones were sequenced by immunoSEQ multiplex PCR, and TCRdb holds only the in-frame ones, with some missing. The repertoire holds over 25,000 clones, 80% to 90% seen once, with around 10% in the top ten. The sequencing used CD8+ T cells from peripheral blood mononuclear cells, collected in the third trimester of pregnancy. These receptors came from a female donor with multiple sclerosis, enrolled in a pregnancy study.

The chain combines TRBV2 with TRBJ2-2, with D maybe TRBD1 (8 bases). From germline, CDR1 is SNHLY and CDR2 FYNNEI. The CDR3 length is 14 residues. The ends were cut back, 11 bases at V and 5 bases at J, with 18 bases in the middle. CDR3 DNA sequence: TGTGCCCGCCGGACAGGGAGGGGAACCGGGGAGCTGTTTTTT. This translates into CARRTGRGTGELFF.

The genes are TRBV7-9 and TRBJ1-3; a possible D gene is TRBD1 (5 bases). The CDR3 consists of 17 residues. CDR1 SEHNR and CDR2 FQNEAQ come from the germline V gene (reference sequence). V was clipped by 5 bases and J by 0 bases, with 17 bases between them. The CDR3 region has the DNA TGTGCCAGCAGCCGCGGGGCCGGTGACTACTCTGGAAACACCATATATTTT. This codes for CASSRGAGDYSGNTIYF.

The rearrangement links TRBV7-8 to TRBJ2-7; TRBD2 is a possible D gene (6 bases). V was shortened by 1 base and J by 3 bases, with 10 bases between the two germline ends. From germline, CDR1 is SGHVS and CDR2 FQNEAQ. The CDR3 length is 14 residues. The CDR3, as DNA: TGTGCCAGCAGCTTAGTGGGGACTTTCTACGAGCAGTACTTC. Translation gives CASSLVGTFYEQYF.

This clone has just one count. V is TRBV6-6 and J is TRBJ2-1; 11 bases align to TRBD2. V shed 0 bases and J 5 bases; nucleotides not matched to a gene: 3. The V gene's germline CDR1 is MNHNY and CDR2 SVGAGI (reference sequence). The CDR3 consists of 16 residues. The DNA of the CDR3 is TGTGCCAGCAGTTACTCCTTACTAGCGGGAGACAATGAGCAGTTCTTC. Encoded protein: CASSYSLLAGDNEQFF.

This rearrangement joins TRBV4-2 to TRBJ1-1; possibly TRBD1 for D (6 bases). Looked up from germline, CDR1 is LGHNA and CDR2 is YNFKEQ. The CDR3 has 14 amino acids. Trimming cost V 5 bases and J 1 base, with 11 bases left between them. CDR3 sequence: CASSLGTRNTEAFF. The CDR3 DNA reads as TGTGCCAGCAGCTTAGGGACAAGGAACACTGAAGCTTTCTTT.

The rearrangement joins TRBV28 to TRBJ2-1; TRBD1 agrees at 7 bases. The V gene's germline CDR1 is MDHEN and CDR2 SYDVKM. V trimming: 6 bases; J trimming: 2 bases; junction bases outside the gene matches: 7. This CDR3 has 15 residues. The CDR3 DNA sequence: TGTGCCAGCAGCCTCTACAGGGGACCCTACAATGAGCAGTTCTTC. It codes for CASSLYRGPYNEQFF.

The V call is TRBV6-1, the J call TRBJ1-5; weak D call: TRBD1 (5 bases). The CDR3 sequence is 15 residues long. From germline, CDR1 is MNHNS and CDR2 SASEGT. Deletions cut 6 bases from V and 2 bases from J, with 14 bases between. CDR3 sequence reads: CASSEMGEGNQPQHF. The CDR3 DNA sequence: TGTGCCAGCAGCGAGATGGGGGAGGGCAATCAGCCCCAGCATTTT.

The CDR3 loop reads CASSVGIGAGGPGANVLTF. The CDR3 coding sequence is TGTGCCAGCAGCGTAGGGATAGGGGCGGGAGGACCTGGGGCCAACGTCCTGACTTTC. This chain links TRBV9 with TRBJ2-6, with TRBD2 identical over 8 bases. J lost 2 bases, V lost 0 bases, and 10 bases had no gene match. Germline V gene lookup returns CDR1 SGDLS and CDR2 YYNGEE. This CDR3 contains 19 residues.

This clone was recorded a few times. The chain uses TRBV9 and TRBJ1-2; TRBD1 matches 11 bases. The CDR3 extends over 16 amino acids. With 3 bases clipped from V and 2 bases from J, the junction kept 6 bases outside the gene matches. Germline V gene lookup returns CDR1 SGDLS and CDR2 YYNGEE. The CDR3 protein is CASSAAGTGGNYGYTF. As DNA, the CDR3 is TGTGCCAGCAGCGCCGCCGGGACAGGGGGAAACTATGGCTACACCTTC.

This clone is termed medium-sized. The rearrangement joins TRBV7-9 to TRBJ1-2, with D unclear. Trimming pared 4 bases from V and 7 bases from J, leaving 10 bases between. CDR3 length: 12 amino acids. Germline V gene data show CDR1 as SEHNR and CDR2 as FQNEAQ (reference sequence). CDR3 loop: CASSSHFFGYTF. The DNA of the CDR3 is TGTGCCAGCAGCTCACATTTTTTTGGCTACACCTTC.

The CDR3 region is CASSQFAPGGETQYF. CDR3 nucleotides: TGCGCCAGCAGCCAATTCGCGCCGGGTGGGGAGACCCAGTACTTC. This chain links TRBV4-1 with TRBJ2-5; D unresolved. The CDR3 runs 15 residues. Germline loops: CDR1 MGHRA, CDR2 YSYEKL. Deletions cut 2 bases from V and 5 bases from J, with 15 bases between.

The V call is TRBV19, the J call TRBJ1-5; 8 nucleotides line up with TRBD1. The CDR3 totals 18 residues. Germline CDR1 reads LNHDA; CDR2 reads SQIVND (reference sequence). V lost 6 bases and J lost 2; bases outside the gene matches: 15. CDR3 residues: CASRRWGEDRVGNQPQHF. The DNA of the CDR3 is TGTGCCAGTAGACGATGGGGGGAGGACAGGGTGGGCAATCAGCCCCAGCATTTT.

The chain couples TRBV11-2 to TRBJ2-7; the match to TRBD2 covers 10 bases. Unmatched junction bases numbered 22, after V lost 6 bases and J lost 5 bases. The CDR3 runs to 19 residues. Germline assignment: CDR1 SGHAT and CDR2 FQNNGV. This chain's CDR3 is CASRANSGTSAKVLHEQYF. In DNA form, the CDR3 reads TGTGCCAGCAGGGCTAACTCGGGGACTAGCGCGAAGGTACTACACGAGCAGTACTTC.

This chain joins TRBV5-1 and TRBJ2-4, with D possibly TRBD1 on 6 matching bases. Between the trimmed V and J ends, which lost 2 bases and 3 bases, there was a span of 12 bases. Looked up from germline, CDR1 is SGHRS and CDR2 is YFSETQ. The length of the CDR3 is 15 residues. The CDR3 DNA is TGCGCCAGCAGCTTACTAGGGGGTTACAAAAACATTCAGTACTTC. Protein sequence: CASSLLGGYKNIQYF. Full variable domain (outside the CDR3, taken from reference TRBV5-1 and TRBJ2-4): KAGVTQTPRYLIKTRGQQVTLSCSPISGHRSVSWYQQTPGQGLQFLFEYFSETQRNKGNFPGRFSGRQFSNSRSEMNVSTLELGDSALYLCASSLLGGYKNIQYFGAGTRLSVL.

The chain joins TRBV7-7 to TRBJ2-5; TRBD2 might be the D (6 bases). The CDR3 spans 16 residues. V was clipped by 0 bases and J by 5 bases, with 16 bases between them. CDR1 and CDR2 from the germline V gene are SSHAT and FNYEAQ (reference sequence). The CDR3 sequence is CASSLAQGLHRETQYF. The CDR3 coding sequence is TGTGCCAGCAGCTTAGCGCAAGGACTACATAGGGAGACCCAGTACTTC.

This chain connects TRBV9 to TRBJ1-1; D not resolved. The CDR3 has 13 residues. Germline CDR1 reads SGDLS; CDR2 reads YYNGEE. The germline V and J ends were trimmed by 4 bases and 10 bases, with 17 bases remaining between them. CDR3 DNA sequence: TGTGCCAGCAGCCCCCCCGAGGCGCAAACAGCTTTCTTT. Residues: CASSPPEAQTAFF.

The chain links TRBV28 to TRBJ2-7, with TRBD1 as a possible D gene (6 bases). Per the germline V gene, CDR1 is MDHEN and CDR2 is SYDVKM. The CDR3 sequence is 15 residues long. With 7 bases removed from V and 2 bases from J, the gap between germline ends came to 18 bases. The CDR3 loop is CASIPSLGAAYEQYF. CDR3 DNA: TGTGCCAGCATCCCGAGCCTGGGGGCGGCCTACGAGCAGTACTTC.

This chain uses TRBV6-1 with TRBJ2-1, with 11 positions matching TRBD1. The germline CDR1 and CDR2 sequences are MNHNS and SASEGT. This CDR3 contains 14 residues. Trimming removed 8 bases from V and 7 bases from J; junction bases left unmatched: 7. The CDR3: CASGGGQGGNEQFF. The DNA of the CDR3 is TGTGCCAGCGGAGGGGGACAGGGGGGTAATGAGCAGTTCTTC.

The chain combines TRBV2 with TRBJ1-1; D unclear. Germline lookup yields CDR1 SNHLY and CDR2 FYNNEI. V was cut by 10 bases and J by 1 base, with 10 bases left in between. The CDR3 spans 12 residues. The CDR3, as DNA: TGTGCCACCGAGGCCGGGAACACTGAAGCTTTCTTT. This sequence encodes CATEAGNTEAFF.

This chain uses TRBV25-1 with TRBJ1-2; TRBD1 matches 7 bases. Germline values: CDR1 MGHDK, CDR2 SYGVNS. The CDR3 is 15 residues long. Trimming took 0 bases from V and 5 from J; bases not matched to a gene: 6. The CDR3 is CASSEYQGESYGYTF. The CDR3 DNA is TGTGCCAGCAGTGAATACCAGGGGGAGTCTTATGGCTACACCTTC.

The chain joins TRBV5-1 to TRBJ1-1, with D possibly being TRBD1 (5 bases). V lost 4 bases and J 1 base, leaving 11 bases between the germline ends. Germline CDR1 and CDR2: SGHRS and YFSETQ. CDR3 length: 14 residues. CDR3 nucleotide sequence: TGCGCCAGCAGCCGGACAAGGGGGAACACTGAAGCTTTCTTT. This codes for CASSRTRGNTEAFF.

V is TRBV7-3 and J is TRBJ1-2; 9 bases match TRBD1. The CDR3 has 14 amino acids. Germline V gene sequence: CDR1 SGHTA, CDR2 FQGTGA. The V gene end was trimmed by 5 bases and the J gene end by 4 bases; junction bases not matched to a gene: 5. The CDR3 DNA sequence: TGTGCCAGCAGCCCGACAGGGGGAGGCTATGGCTACACCTTC. It encodes CASSPTGGGYGYTF.

The chain recombines TRBV19 with TRBJ1-1, with TRBD1 matching 12 bases. Germline V CDR1 and CDR2: LNHDA, SQIVND (reference sequence). Unmatched junction bases numbered 5, after V lost 5 bases and J lost 4 bases. This CDR3 has 15 residues. This CDR3 reads CASSGTGGAGTEAFF. DNA of the CDR3: TGTGCCAGTAGTGGGACAGGGGGCGCGGGCACTGAAGCTTTCTTT.

The V call is TRBV6-5, the J call TRBJ1-1, with D perhaps matching TRBD1 (6 bases). CDR3 size: 14 residues. Germline CDR1 and CDR2: MNHEY and SVGAGI. V was cut by 6 bases and J by 0 bases, with 11 bases left in between. The CDR3 here is CASSLDSMNTEAFF. CDR3 DNA sequence: TGTGCCAGCAGCCTGGACAGTATGAACACTGAAGCTTTCTTT.

The V and J genes are TRBV5-1 and TRBJ2-7, with TRBD1 matching over 11 bases. This CDR3 has 14 amino acids. CDR1 and CDR2 from the germline V gene are SGHRS and YFSETQ. The trim removed 0 bases at V and 13 bases at J, leaving 9 bases unmatched. The CDR3 DNA reads TGCGCCAGCAGCTTGGATAGCTGGACAGGGGGCGAATACTTC. Its protein product is CASSLDSWTGGEYF.

The rearrangement links TRBV7-2 to TRBJ2-3, with TRBD1 identical over 8 bases. V lost 5 bases to trimming and J lost 3 bases; unmatched junction nucleotides: 16. CDR1 and CDR2 from the germline V gene are SGHTA and FQGNSA. The length of the CDR3 is 18 residues. The CDR3 DNA follows: TGTGCCAGCAGCGTAGACAGGGGTCTTTCTGTGAGGACAGATACGCAGTATTTT. It encodes CASSVDRGLSVRTDTQYF.

The chain links TRBV2 to TRBJ1-2; perhaps TRBD1 as D (5 bases). Germline lookup yields CDR1 SNHLY and CDR2 FYNNEI. Trimming removed 10 bases from V and 3 bases from J, with 18 bases in between. The CDR3 length is 14 residues. The CDR3 sequence: CATPGTDLYYGYTF. The CDR3 DNA reads TGTGCCACCCCAGGGACTGATCTATACTATGGCTACACCTTC.

The CDR3, as DNA: TGTGCCATTCCGTTTGGCGGGGACTCTGGAAACACCATATATTTT. It codes for CAIPFGGDSGNTIYF. This rearrangement joins TRBV2 to TRBJ1-3; no definite D call. Trimming stripped 10 bases from V and 0 bases from J, with 16 bases between. CDR1 and CDR2 from the germline V gene are SNHLY and FYNNEI. This CDR3 spans 15 amino acids.